In this sample, the clone carrying this T cell receptor (beta chain) turned up many times. The target antigen is unknown. The V and J ends lost 0 bases and 2 bases respectively, with 12 bases between them. CDR3 size: 15 residues. From germline, CDR1 is SGHRS and CDR2 YFSETQ. This sample was taken from a study of Graves' ophthalmopathy and Graves' hyperthyroidism. Exclusion criteria comprised other autoimmune diseases, uncontrolled infections, pregnancy or lactation in patients. The PBMCs were taken from around 9 ml of fresh peripheral blood. Investigators amplified TCR beta CDR3 regions from RNA transcripts. Amplification began with first-round RT-PCR using HTBI primers, then second-round multiplex PCR was performed. TCRdb analysed the multiplex PCR reads with MiXCR anew, one entry per CDR3 protein. The table shows roughly 300,000 distinct CDR3 sequences, with roughly 17% occurring only once. Study-level findings and limits: Detected in blood as well were most expanded thyroid clonotypes with frequency above 0.001. Forecasting of ophthalmopathy progression by the model achieved almost 71% sensitivity and roughly 75% specificity.

This TCR was recovered from an adult man with Graves' ophthalmopathy. Specimen: peripheral blood. The chain has TRBV5-1 and TRBJ2-7, with D possibly being TRBD2 (5 bases). The CDR3 DNA is TGCGCCAGCAGCTTGGATGGGGTGGAGGCCTACGAGCAGTACTTC. Protein product: CASSLDGVEAYEQYF. Using reference TRBV5-1 and TRBJ2-7 for the parts outside the CDR3, the full variable domain is KAGVTQTPRYLIKTRGQQVTLSCSPISGHRSVSWYQQTPGQGLQFLFEYFSETQRNKGNFPGRFSGRQFSNSRSEMNVSTLELGDSALYLCASSLDGVEAYEQYFGPGTRLTVT.